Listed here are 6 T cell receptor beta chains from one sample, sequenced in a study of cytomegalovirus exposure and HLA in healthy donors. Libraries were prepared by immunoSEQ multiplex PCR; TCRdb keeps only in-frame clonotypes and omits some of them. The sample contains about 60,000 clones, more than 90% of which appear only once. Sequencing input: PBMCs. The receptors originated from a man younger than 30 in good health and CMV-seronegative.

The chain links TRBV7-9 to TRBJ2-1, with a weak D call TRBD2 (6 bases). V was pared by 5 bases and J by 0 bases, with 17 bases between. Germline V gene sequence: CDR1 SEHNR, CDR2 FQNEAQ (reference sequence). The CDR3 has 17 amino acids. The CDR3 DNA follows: TGTGCCAGCAGCACTCCGACTAGGGGCCTCTCCTACAATGAGCAGTTCTTC. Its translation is CASSTPTRGLSYNEQFF.

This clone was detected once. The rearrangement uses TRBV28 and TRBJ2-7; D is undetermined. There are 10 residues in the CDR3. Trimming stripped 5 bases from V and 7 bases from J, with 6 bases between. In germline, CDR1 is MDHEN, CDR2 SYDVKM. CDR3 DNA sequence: TGTGCCAGCAGTGAGCAAGAGCAGTACTTC. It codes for CASSEQEQYF. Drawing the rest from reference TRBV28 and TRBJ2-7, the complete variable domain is DVKVTQSSRYLVKRTGEKVFLECVQDMDHENMFWYRQDPGLGLRLIYFSYDVKMKEKGDIPEGYSVSREKKERFSLILESASTNQTSMYLCASSEQEQYFGPGTRLTVT.

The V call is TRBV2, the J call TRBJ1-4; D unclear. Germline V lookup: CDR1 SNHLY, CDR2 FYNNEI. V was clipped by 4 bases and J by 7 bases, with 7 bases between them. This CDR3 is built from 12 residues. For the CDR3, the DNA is TGTGCCAGCAGTGCGGCAGGTGAAAAACTGTTTTTT. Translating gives CASSAAGEKLFF.

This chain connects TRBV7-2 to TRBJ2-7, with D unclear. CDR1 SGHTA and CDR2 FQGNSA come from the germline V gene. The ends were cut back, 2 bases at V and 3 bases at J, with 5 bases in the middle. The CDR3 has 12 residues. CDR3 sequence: CASSLLYYEQYF. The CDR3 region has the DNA TGTGCCAGCAGCTTATTATACTACGAGCAGTACTTC. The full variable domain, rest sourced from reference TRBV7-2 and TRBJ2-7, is GAGVSQSPSNKVTEKGKDVELRCDPISGHTALYWYRQSLGQGLEFLIYFQGNSAPDKSGLPSDRFSAERTGGSVSTLTIQRTQQEDSAVYLCASSLLYYEQYFGPGTRLTVT.

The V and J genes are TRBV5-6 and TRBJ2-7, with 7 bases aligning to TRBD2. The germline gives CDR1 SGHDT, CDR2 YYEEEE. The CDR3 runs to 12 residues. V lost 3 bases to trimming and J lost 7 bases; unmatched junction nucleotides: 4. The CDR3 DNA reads TGTGCCAGCAGCTGGGGGGGAGCTGAGCAGTACTTC. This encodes CASSWGGAEQYF.

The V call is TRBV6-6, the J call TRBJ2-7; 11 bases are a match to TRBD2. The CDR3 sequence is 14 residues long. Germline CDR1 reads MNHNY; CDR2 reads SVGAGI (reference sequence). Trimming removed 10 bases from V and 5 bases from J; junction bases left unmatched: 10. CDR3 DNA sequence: TGTGCCACCAACGCTCCGGGACTAGCGGACGAGCAGTACTTC. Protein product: CATNAPGLADEQYF.